What follows are 9 T cell receptor beta chains derived from one specimen sequenced in a study of shared clonotypes between healthy human individuals. Clones were sequenced by immunoSEQ multiplex PCR, and TCRdb holds only the in-frame ones, with some missing. The sample lists some 2,500,000 clones, 93% occurring once. Sequenced sample: naive CD4+ T cells from PBMCs. Subset noted: CD45RA+ positively selected. These receptors came from a man aged 18 to 30 in good health. Some clones in this sample may be carry-over from other donors' samples.

As for this clone: Additional DNA sequences in this sample encode the identical CDR3. The V call is TRBV28, the J call TRBJ2-1; possibly TRBD2 for D (5 bases). Germline assignment: CDR1 MDHEN and CDR2 SYDVKM. Between the trimmed V and J ends, which lost 1 base and 0 bases, there was a span of 7 bases. This CDR3 comprises 15 residues. In nucleotides, the CDR3 is TGTGCCAGCAGTTTATCCGGAGGCTCCTACAATGAGCAGTTCTTC. This gives the protein CASSLSGGSYNEQFF. Based on the CDR3 plus reference TRBV28 and TRBJ2-1, the full variable domain is DVKVTQSSRYLVKRTGEKVFLECVQDMDHENMFWYRQDPGLGLRLIYFSYDVKMKEKGDIPEGYSVSREKKERFSLILESASTNQTSMYLCASSLSGGSYNEQFFGPGTRLTVL.

This chain uses TRBV4-2 with TRBJ1-1; weak D call: TRBD1 (6 bases). The CDR3 loop spans 16 amino acids. Germline V gene data show CDR1 as LGHNA and CDR2 as YNFKEQ. Trimming shortened V by 0 bases and J by 5 bases, and 16 bases separated the two germline ends. CDR3 DNA sequence: TGTGCCAGCAGCCAAGATCCCGCAGGGGAGGGAACTGAAGCTTTCTTT. It codes for CASSQDPAGEGTEAFF.

The V gene is TRBV6-1, the J gene TRBJ2-2, with 7 bases identical to TRBD1. There are 15 residues in the CDR3. Germline V gene data show CDR1 as MNHNS and CDR2 as SASEGT. Trimming cost V 2 bases and J 7 bases; bases outside gene matches: 7. CDR3 nucleotide sequence: TGTGCCAGCAGTGAACGCAGGGGGTTTATCGGGGAGCTGTTTTTT. This sequence encodes CASSERRGFIGELFF.

The chain recombines TRBV2 with TRBJ2-7; 11 nucleotides match TRBD2. Unmatched junction bases numbered 12, after V lost 7 bases and J lost 7 bases. CDR1 SNHLY and CDR2 FYNNEI come from the germline V gene. The CDR3 consists of 15 residues. This CDR3 is CASTLGTSGPREQYF. In nucleotides, the CDR3 is TGTGCCAGCACCCTCGGGACTAGCGGCCCTCGGGAGCAGTACTTC.

J is TRBJ1-6 and V is TRBV2, with TRBD1 matching over 8 bases. With V trimmed by 6 bases and J by 8 bases, 6 bases remained unmatched. The germline gives CDR1 SNHLY, CDR2 FYNNEI. CDR3 length: 14 residues. CDR3 coding DNA: TGTGCCAGCAGGAGACAGGGGATTGATTCACCCCTCCACTTT. It specifies CASRRQGIDSPLHF.

This rearrangement joins TRBV13 to TRBJ2-2, with D perhaps matching TRBD1 or TRBD2 (5 bases each). The V gene lost 3 bases and the J gene lost 6 bases, with 17 bases spanning the gap. CDR3 length: 16 residues. Germline CDR1 is PRHDT and CDR2 is FYEKMQ (reference sequence). Here the CDR3 DNA reads TGTGCCAGCAGCTTTGGGACCCGAAGAATTGCCGGGGAGCTGTTTTTT. This encodes CASSFGTRRIAGELFF.

CDR3 loop: CSVDSGRAADTQYF. In DNA, the CDR3 is TGCAGCGTTGATAGCGGGAGGGCCGCCGATACGCAGTATTTT. The V call is TRBV29-1, the J call TRBJ2-3; 11 bases are a match to TRBD2. The trim removed 3 bases at V and 6 bases at J, leaving 5 bases unmatched. The CDR3 runs 14 residues. Per germline, CDR1 SQVTM and CDR2 ANQGSEA.

This sequence joins TRBV6-5 and TRBJ2-7; weak D call: TRBD2 (7 bases). Germline CDR1 reads MNHEY; CDR2 reads SVGAGI. V lost 5 bases, J lost 7 bases, and 18 bases lay in between. This CDR3 is built from 14 residues. In nucleotides, the CDR3 is TGTGCCAGCAGTAAGGGGGGGAATAGGCAAGAGCAGTACTTC. It translates to CASSKGGNRQEQYF.

The chain joins TRBV7-9 to TRBJ2-3; 9 nucleotides line up with TRBD2. The CDR3 has 14 amino acids. V was pared by 5 bases and J by 4 bases, with 4 bases of the junction left unmatched. Per the germline V gene, CDR1 is SEHNR and CDR2 is FQNEAQ (reference sequence). The CDR3 reads CASSVLAGPDTQYF. In DNA form, the CDR3 reads TGTGCCAGCAGCGTCCTAGCGGGGCCAGATACGCAGTATTTT.